These 22 T cell receptor beta chains originate from one sample sequenced in a study of T cell repertoires in cytomegalovirus infection. TCRdb called the reads again in MiXCR, with one record for every CDR3 protein. The sample has about 530,000 distinct CDR3 sequences, 26% seen once. Sequencing was performed on PBMCs. Source of these receptors: a human donor in good health (CMV status not recorded). Some clones in this sample may be carry-over from other donors' samples.

This chain uses TRBV20-1 with TRBJ2-7, with 11 bases matching TRBD2. The CDR3 is 16 residues long. Germline trimming cut 0 bases from V and 4 bases from J; bases unmatched to any gene: 8. Germline CDR1 reads DFQATT; CDR2 reads SNEGSKA (reference sequence). The CDR3 DNA reads TGCAGTGCTAGAGAGAGGACTAGCGGGCCTCTTTACGAGCAGTACTTC. This gives the protein CSARERTSGPLYEQYF.

The rearrangement joins TRBV12-3 or TRBV12-4 to TRBJ2-4; TRBD1 agrees at 7 bases. This CDR3 contains 13 residues. J lost 6 bases, V lost 2 bases, and 1 base had no gene match. The CDR3 DNA reads as TGTGCCAGCAGTTTATGGGACAGAAACATTCAGTACTTC. Its translation is CASSLWDRNIQYF.

This clonotype appeared a few times. The chain employs TRBV19 and TRBJ2-3; maybe TRBD2 (6 bases). This CDR3 region has 11 residues. Germline assignment: CDR1 LNHDA and CDR2 SQIVND (reference sequence). The V and J ends lost 5 bases and 13 bases respectively, with 13 bases between them. The CDR3 protein is CASSPGTGEYF. CDR3 DNA: TGTGCCAGTAGTCCCGGGACTGGGGAGTATTTT.

This chain joins TRBV11-3 and TRBJ2-1; weak D call: TRBD1 (5 bases). The CDR3 is 15 residues long. CDR1 is SGHNT and CDR2 is YENEEA in the germline V gene. The germline V and J ends were trimmed by 3 bases and 1 base, with 10 bases remaining between them. The CDR3 protein is CASSFNRRSYNEQFF. As DNA, the CDR3 is TGTGCCAGCAGCTTTAACAGGCGATCCTACAATGAGCAGTTCTTC.

This clonotype turned up a few times. The chain links TRBV6-1 to TRBJ1-3; D call uncertain. The V end lost 7 bases, the J end lost 2 bases, and 15 bases lay between the germline ends. This CDR3 has 15 residues. Germline CDR1 and CDR2: MNHNS and SASEGT. The CDR3 spells CASTQGPTTGNTIYF. The DNA of the CDR3 is TGTGCCAGCACTCAAGGGCCCACGACTGGAAACACCATATATTTT.

This clonotype was counted between two and nine times. The V call is TRBV2, the J call TRBJ2-5; the match to TRBD2 covers 10 bases. The length of the CDR3 is 16 residues. The V gene's germline CDR1 is SNHLY and CDR2 FYNNEI. V lost 0 bases and J lost 4; bases outside the gene matches: 5. Written as DNA, the CDR3 is TGTGCCAGCAGTGAAGCGCCGTCTAGCGGGAGAGAGACCCAGTACTTC. Its protein is CASSEAPSSGRETQYF.

V usage is TRBV6-2 or TRBV6-3 and J usage is TRBJ2-5; no reliable D call. V lost 0 bases and J 3 bases, leaving 8 bases between the germline ends. The germline V gene has CDR1 MNHEY and CDR2 SVGEGT. The CDR3 extends over 14 amino acids. The CDR3 bases are TGTGCCAGCAGTTACTCAGAAGGAAAAGAGACCCAGTACTTC. Translation: CASSYSEGKETQYF.

CDR3 nucleotides: TGCGCCAGCAGTCGAGGGACAGGGGGATCACCCCTCCACTTT. Residues: CASSRGTGGSPLHF. The chain is built from TRBV23-1 and TRBJ1-6; 11 bases are a match to TRBD1. TRBV23-1 is designated an ORF whose function remains uncertain. The CDR3 runs 14 residues. Trimming at V came to 4 bases and at J to 10 bases, leaving 3 bases not matched to a gene.

This clonotype was observed a few times. The CDR3, as DNA: TGTGCCAGCAGCGGAGGACAGGGCCGCAATCAGCCCCAGCATTTT. Its protein product is CASSGGQGRNQPQHF. This rearrangement joins TRBV7-2 to TRBJ1-5; 8 bases fit TRBD1. The J segment lost 2 bases and the V segment lost 5 bases, leaving 5 bases of the junction unmatched. This CDR3 contains 15 residues. Per germline, CDR1 SGHTA and CDR2 FQGNSA.

In its sample, this clonotype was seen many times. The rearrangement uses TRBV7-2 and TRBJ1-4; possibly TRBD1 for D (6 bases). Germline lookup yields CDR1 SGHTA and CDR2 FQGNSA. Trimming left V 4 bases short and J 7 bases short, with 22 bases between. This CDR3 spans 17 amino acids. The DNA for the CDR3 is TGTGCCAGCAGCTCCTCCGGGACAAGCGAGAGTAGTGAAAAACTGTTTTTT. Translation: CASSSSGTSESSEKLFF. Drawing the rest from reference TRBV7-2 and TRBJ1-4, the complete variable domain is GAGVSQSPSNKVTEKGKDVELRCDPISGHTALYWYRQSLGQGLEFLIYFQGNSAPDKSGLPSDRFSAERTGGSVSTLTIQRTQQEDSAVYLCASSSSGTSESSEKLFFGSGTQLSVL.

This clonotype was seen a handful of times. The chain recombines TRBV6-2 or TRBV6-3 with TRBJ1-1; no firm D call. The germline V and J ends were trimmed by 2 bases and 10 bases, with 14 bases remaining between them. From germline, CDR1 is MNHEY and CDR2 SVGEGT. CDR3 length: 13 amino acids. CDR3 DNA: TGTGCCAGCAGTTACGGGGAAGGAAGTCGAGCTTTCTTT. Its translation: CASSYGEGSRAFF.

This clonotype was seen a few times. The CDR3 is CASSYFQGARTEAFF. In DNA, the CDR3 is TGTGCCAGCAGTTATTTTCAGGGGGCGAGGACTGAAGCTTTCTTT. This chain links TRBV6-2 or TRBV6-3 with TRBJ1-1; 8 positions agree with TRBD1. Germline CDR1 MNHEY, CDR2 SVGEGT. The CDR3 spans 15 residues. V shed 3 bases and J 5 bases; nucleotides not matched to a gene: 8.

Many counts were recorded for this clonotype. The genes are TRBV7-9 and TRBJ2-1; TRBD2 aligns across 7 bases. J gave up 4 bases and V 10 bases, and 7 bases lay outside the gene matches. The CDR3 length is 13 residues. Germline CDR1 reads SEHNR; CDR2 reads FQNEAQ (reference sequence). The CDR3 DNA sequence: TGTGCCATCACGATCGGGGGGTACAATGAGCAGTTCTTC. Protein: CAITIGGYNEQFF.

The chain employs TRBV6-2 or TRBV6-3 and TRBJ2-2; TRBD2 matches 12 bases. This CDR3 comprises 15 residues. Unmatched junction bases numbered 5, after V lost 7 bases and J lost 5 bases. Germline V lookup: CDR1 MNHEY, CDR2 SVGEGT. The DNA for the CDR3 is TGTGCCAGCACACGGACTAGCGGGATGACCGGGGAGCTGTTTTTT. Its protein product is CASTRTSGMTGELFF.

CDR3 region: CASSSTTQYF. CDR3 nucleotide sequence: TGTGCCAGCAGCTCCACTACGCAGTATTTT. The chain links TRBV11-2 to TRBJ2-3; D call uncertain. Germline V gene sequence: CDR1 SGHAT, CDR2 FQNNGV. Trimming shortened V by 4 bases and J by 8 bases, and 4 bases separated the two germline ends. The CDR3 has 10 amino acids.

CDR3 sequence reads: CASSLAGTGLAGELFF. In nucleotides, the CDR3 is TGTGCCAGCAGCTTAGCGGGGACAGGGTTGGCCGGGGAGCTGTTTTTT. V gene TRBV7-8 combines with J gene TRBJ2-2; 9 positions match TRBD1. V lost 0 bases, J lost 6 bases, and 5 bases stayed unmatched. The CDR3 runs to 16 residues. Germline CDR1 reads SGHVS; CDR2 reads FQNEAQ.

The chain combines TRBV28 with TRBJ1-5; 8 nucleotides line up with TRBD1. Per germline, CDR1 MDHEN and CDR2 SYDVKM. Trimming cost V 5 bases and J 0 bases; bases outside gene matches: 6. The length of the CDR3 is 16 residues. The CDR3 DNA reads as TGTGCCAGCAGTCCCCGACAGGGGCATAGCAATCAGCCCCAGCATTTT. This sequence encodes CASSPRQGHSNQPQHF.

The chain joins TRBV5-1 to TRBJ1-4; maybe TRBD1 (5 bases). Trimming took off 2 bases at V and 6 bases at J, with 14 bases between the two ends. Per the germline V gene, CDR1 is SGHRS and CDR2 is YFSETQ. This CDR3 region has 15 residues. CDR3 in amino acids: CASSFSGGRDEKLFF. Here the CDR3 DNA reads TGCGCCAGCAGCTTCTCCGGGGGACGGGATGAAAAACTGTTTTTT.

The J gene is TRBJ2-1, the V gene TRBV7-2; D is possibly TRBD1 or TRBD2 (6 bases each). CDR1 and CDR2 (germline): SGHTA, FQGNSA. The CDR3 has 15 residues. The V end was cut by 7 bases, the J end by 0 bases, with 13 bases between. CDR3 DNA: TGTGCCAGCACGGGGGCGGTAAGCTCCTACAATGAGCAGTTCTTC. This sequence encodes CASTGAVSSYNEQFF.

This clonotype was observed a handful of times. This chain joins TRBV18 and TRBJ1-6, with 9 bases that match TRBD1. The CDR3 runs to 17 residues. CDR1 and CDR2 (germline): KGHSH, LQKENI. V trimming: 3 bases; J trimming: 5 bases; junction bases outside the gene matches: 8. The CDR3 here is CASSPSLRDRDNSPLHF. The CDR3 DNA is TGTGCCAGCTCACCGTCCTTACGGGACAGGGATAATTCACCCCTCCACTTT.

This chain uses TRBV4-1 with TRBJ1-3; 9 bases are shared with TRBD1. The germline gives CDR1 MGHRA, CDR2 YSYEKL. The CDR3 has 15 residues. Germline trimming cut 4 bases from V and 8 bases from J; bases unmatched to any gene: 9. CDR3 DNA: TGCGCCAGCAGCCCACAACAGGGGGCTAGGGACACCATATATTTT. This translates into CASSPQQGARDTIYF.

The chain combines TRBV2 with TRBJ1-2; 8 nucleotides agree with TRBD1. Germline CDR1 and CDR2: SNHLY and FYNNEI. The CDR3 length is 14 residues. Unmatched junction bases numbered 7, after V lost 6 bases and J lost 4 bases. The DNA for the CDR3 is TGTGCCAGCAGCGCCGGGACAGGCATCTATGGCTACACCTTC. This sequence encodes CASSAGTGIYGYTF.